A selection of T cell receptor beta chains follows, all from one sample in a study of CD8+ T cells in alopecia areata. Profiled with immunoSEQ multiplex PCR; TCRdb holds only in-frame clones, not every one. Here the sample spans 110,000 to 150,000 clones, roughly 53% being singletons. Sample: CD4+ T cells sorted from blood, taken at week 0. The receptors shown here come from a human donor with alopecia areata. Each CDR3 is given with its conserved first and last residue. D genes are given only for firm matches. For some rows the clone size is stated as once, few or many, or as a class when expanded; others skip it.

V	size	J	D	CDR3	DNA
TRBV6-5	once	TRBJ1-1	TRBD1	CASRSGQLHTEAFF	TGTGCCAGCAGGTCGGGACAGCTACACACTGAAGCTTTCTTT
TRBV7-2	-	TRBJ2-7	-	CASSSPTGARPYEQYF	TGTGCCAGCAGTTCCCCGACGGGGGCCCGACCCTACGAGCAGTACTTC
TRBV11-1	-	TRBJ2-3	-	CASRPVGSTDTQYF	TGTGCCAGCAGACCAGTGGGGAGCACAGATACGCAGTATTTT
TRBV7-9	once	TRBJ2-7	-	CASSSDVTYEQYF	TGTGCCAGCAGCTCGGACGTCACCTACGAGCAGTACTTC
TRBV11-3	-	TRBJ2-1	TRBD2	CASSLGLAKDEQFF	TGTGCCAGCAGCTTAGGACTAGCTAAGGATGAGCAGTTCTTC
TRBV7-2	once	TRBJ2-2	TRBD1	CASSAQTGVPGELFF	TGTGCCAGCAGCGCGCAGACAGGGGTTCCCGGGGAGCTGTTTTTT
TRBV5-1	-	TRBJ1-1	-	CASRNTENTEAFF	TGCGCCAGCAGGAATACCGAGAACACTGAAGCTTTCTTT
TRBV27	-	TRBJ2-5	-	CASSPRTANGETQYF	TGTGCCAGCAGTCCTCGGACGGCCAATGGGGAGACCCAGTACTTC
TRBV18	-	TRBJ2-5	-	CASSPPSTGETQYF	TGTGCCAGCTCACCACCGAGCACCGGGGAGACCCAGTACTTC
TRBV10-3	-	TRBJ2-1	TRBD1	CAITPQGAGNEQFF	TGTGCCATCACTCCCCAGGGGGCTGGCAATGAGCAGTTCTTC
TRBV2	-	TRBJ2-1	TRBD1	CASSRGQGNEQFF	TGTGCCAGCAGTAGGGGACAGGGCAATGAGCAGTTCTTC
TRBV6-5	-	TRBJ1-5	TRBD1	CASSSGTGYPNQPQHF	TGTGCCAGCAGTTCCGGGACAGGTTACCCCAATCAGCCCCAGCATTTT
TRBV11-2	-	TRBJ2-1	TRBD2	CASSTHLGTSFF	TGTGCCAGCAGCACCCATCTTGGGACTAGCTTCTTC
TRBV29-1	-	TRBJ1-1	-	CSVAAGRVMNTEAFF	TGCAGCGTTGCAGCGGGGAGAGTGATGAACACTGAAGCTTTCTTT
TRBV29-1	few	TRBJ2-7	-	CSVRRGTEQYF	TGCAGCGTTCGACGGGGGACCGAGCAGTACTTC
TRBV29-1	few	TRBJ1-2	-	CSVGQLNYGYTF	TGCAGCGTTGGACAGCTCAACTATGGCTACACCTTC
TRBV29-1	-	TRBJ1-3	-	CSVRTYYSGNTIYF	TGCAGCGTGAGGACATACTACTCTGGAAACACCATATATTTT
TRBV6-5	-	TRBJ1-2	-	CASSPLRGAKGYTF	TGTGCCAGCAGCCCCCTTAGGGGGGCTAAAGGCTACACCTTC
TRBV9	-	TRBJ2-2	TRBD1	CASSVEGTGDRGELFF	TGTGCCAGCAGCGTAGAAGGGACAGGGGACCGCGGGGAGCTGTTTTTT
TRBV30	-	TRBJ2-2	TRBD1	CAWARGPGELFF	TGTGCCTGGGCCAGGGGGCCTGGGGAGCTGTTTTTT
TRBV18	-	TRBJ1-5	-	CASSLTSRDKNQPQHF	TGTGCCAGCTCACTCACGTCCCGGGACAAGAATCAGCCCCAGCATTTT
TRBV6-5	-	TRBJ2-1	-	CASSLSPEENNEQFF	TGTGCCAGCAGCCTCAGCCCGGAAGAGAACAATGAGCAGTTCTTC
TRBV11-2	few	TRBJ2-5	-	CASSSGETQYF	TGTGCCAGCAGCTCCGGGGAGACCCAGTACTTC
TRBV7-9	-	TRBJ1-2	-	CASSPAQGLSYGYTF	TGTGCCAGCAGCCCGGCACAGGGTCTTAGCTATGGCTACACCTTC
TRBV2	few	TRBJ2-5	-	CASRPFDETQYF	TGTGCCAGCAGACCTTTTGATGAGACCCAGTACTTC
TRBV11-2	-	TRBJ1-2	-	CASSLVSGIGYTF	TGTGCCAGCAGCTTAGTATCGGGTATCGGCTACACCTTC
TRBV27	few	TRBJ1-5	-	CASSGVGNQPQHF	TGTGCCAGTTCGGGAGTTGGCAATCAGCCCCAGCATTTT
TRBV7-2	-	TRBJ2-7	TRBD2	CASSLQRGLEQYF	TGTGCCAGCAGCTTACAGCGGGGGCTCGAGCAGTACTTC
TRBV30	-	TRBJ1-5	-	CAWSVSGANQPQHF	TGTGCCTGGAGTGTATCAGGGGCAAATCAGCCCCAGCATTTT
TRBV19	-	TRBJ2-2	-	CASSNDRYTGELFF	TGTGCCAGTAGTAATGACCGTTACACCGGGGAGCTGTTTTTT
TRBV2	few	TRBJ2-7	-	CASTSGGPYEQYF	TGTGCCAGCACGAGTGGGGGCCCCTACGAGCAGTACTTC
TRBV7-2	-	TRBJ2-3	-	CASSADTPQDTQYF	TGTGCCAGCAGCGCGGACACCCCACAAGATACGCAGTATTTT
TRBV18	-	TRBJ2-3	-	CASSPAIDTQYF	TGTGCCAGCTCACCTGCTATAGATACGCAGTATTTT
TRBV29-1	-	TRBJ2-1	-	CSVWVGNEQFF	TGCAGCGTTTGGGTTGGGAATGAGCAGTTCTTC
TRBV5-1	-	TRBJ2-2	-	CASSSLGGAGELFF	TGCGCCAGCAGCTCACTGGGGGGCGCCGGGGAGCTGTTTTTT
TRBV5-6	-	TRBJ2-6	TRBD1	CASSLRGPGANVLTF	TGTGCCAGCAGCTTGAGGGGGCCTGGGGCCAACGTCCTGACTTTC
TRBV19	few	TRBJ2-2	-	CASRTERDSYTGELFF	TGTGCCAGTAGGACAGAACGGGACTCCTACACCGGGGAGCTGTTTTTT
TRBV15	-	TRBJ2-7	-	CATSRHYRSGDEQYF	TGTGCCACCAGCAGACACTATAGGAGTGGCGACGAGCAGTACTTC
TRBV20-1	once	TRBJ2-6	-	CSASGANVLTF	TGCAGTGCGTCTGGGGCCAACGTCCTGACTTTC
TRBV6-5	-	TRBJ1-5	-	CASSTGWGQPQHF	TGTGCCAGCAGTACAGGGTGGGGCCAGCCCCAGCATTTT
TRBV30	-	TRBJ2-3	TRBD2	CAWSVNRGGGTDTQYF	TGTGCCTGGAGTGTAAATCGCGGGGGTGGCACAGATACGCAGTATTTT
TRBV30	-	TRBJ2-7	-	CAWSVLGEQYF	TGTGCCTGGAGTGTACTAGGGGAGCAGTACTTC
TRBV30	-	TRBJ2-3	-	CACSRNLSPQYF	TGTGCCTGTTCTAGGAACCTCTCCCCGCAGTATTTT
TRBV9	-	TRBJ2-6	TRBD1	CASSEGQTSGANVLTF	TGTGCCAGCAGCGAGGGACAGACCTCTGGGGCCAACGTCCTGACTTTC
TRBV29-1	-	TRBJ2-5	-	CSVEDSRETQYF	TGCAGCGTCGAGGACAGCAGGGAGACCCAGTACTTC
TRBV29-1	-	TRBJ1-2	-	CSVDRTEANYGYTF	TGCAGCGTCGACAGGACGGAAGCTAACTATGGCTACACCTTC
TRBV6-6	-	TRBJ1-5	-	CASSLPTGNQPQHF	TGTGCCAGCAGCTTACCAACAGGTAATCAGCCCCAGCATTTT
TRBV7-2	-	TRBJ1-1	-	CASSFSGQSTEAFF	TGTGCCAGCAGCTTTAGCGGACAGTCGACTGAAGCTTTCTTT
TRBV30	-	TRBJ2-5	TRBD2	CAWQLAGGPRETQYF	TGTGCCTGGCAACTAGCGGGGGGGCCCCGGGAGACCCAGTACTTC
TRBV29-1	-	TRBJ1-1	-	CSVEGQMNTEAFF	TGCAGCGTTGAAGGTCAGATGAACACTGAAGCTTTCTTT
TRBV30	once	TRBJ1-2	-	CAWKRGLRQSGGYTF	TGTGCCTGGAAACGAGGCCTTCGACAGAGCGGTGGCTACACCTTC
TRBV15	few	TRBJ1-6	TRBD1	CATRPGTGANSPLHF	TGTGCCACCAGACCGGGGACAGGGGCTAATTCACCCCTCCACTTT
TRBV6-6	-	TRBJ1-1	TRBD1	CASSRRGQGGNTEAFF	TGTGCCAGCAGCCGTCGGGGGCAGGGGGGAAACACTGAAGCTTTCTTT
TRBV2	-	TRBJ1-4	-	CASSEVPRTTNEKLFF	TGTGCCAGCAGTGAGGTCCCAAGGACAACTAATGAAAAACTGTTTTTT
TRBV15	once	TRBJ1-5	-	CATSRDPRVGNQPQHF	TGTGCCACCAGCAGAGATCCCAGGGTCGGCAATCAGCCCCAGCATTTT